This TCR beta chain came from a study of T cell responses to AZD1222 COVID-19 vaccine. Study findings and constraints: Spike-specific TCR depth and breadth grew after two AZD1222 doses.

Assay used: immunoSEQ multiplex PCR; TCRdb lists only in-frame clones, some missing. The sample is made up of about 140,000 clones, and the top ten hold about 2.2% of it. Germline lookup yields CDR1 SGHNT and CDR2 YYREEE (reference sequence). Trimming cost V 5 bases and J 0 bases, with 14 bases left between them. This CDR3 is built from 15 residues. Note on this clone: The antigen is unknown.

The rearrangement uses TRBV5-4 and TRBJ1-2; possibly TRBD1 for D (5 bases). Sequencing was done on a sample of peripheral blood. This receptor was obtained from an adult in good health. This chain's CDR3 is CASSPDGGPNYGYTF. CDR3 nucleotides: TGTGCCAGCAGTCCGGACGGGGGTCCTAACTATGGCTACACCTTC. The full variable domain, its missing parts supplied by reference TRBV5-4 and TRBJ1-2, is ETGVTQSPTHLIKTRGQQVTLRCSSQSGHNTVSWYQQALGQGPQFIFQYYREEENGRGNFPPRFSGLQFPNYSSELNVNALELDDSALYLCASSPDGGPNYGYTFGSGTRLTVV.